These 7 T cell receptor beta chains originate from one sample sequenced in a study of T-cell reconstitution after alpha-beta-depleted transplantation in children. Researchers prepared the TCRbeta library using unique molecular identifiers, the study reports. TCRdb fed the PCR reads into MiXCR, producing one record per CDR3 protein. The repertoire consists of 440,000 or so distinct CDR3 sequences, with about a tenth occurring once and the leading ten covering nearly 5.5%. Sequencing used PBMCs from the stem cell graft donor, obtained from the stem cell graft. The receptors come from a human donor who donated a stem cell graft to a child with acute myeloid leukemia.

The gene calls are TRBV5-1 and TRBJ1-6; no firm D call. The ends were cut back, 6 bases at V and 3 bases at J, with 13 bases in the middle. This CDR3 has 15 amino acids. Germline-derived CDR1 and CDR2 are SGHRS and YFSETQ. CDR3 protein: CASNPEGYYNSPLHF. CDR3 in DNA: TGCGCCAGCAATCCGGAAGGGTACTATAATTCACCCCTCCACTTT.

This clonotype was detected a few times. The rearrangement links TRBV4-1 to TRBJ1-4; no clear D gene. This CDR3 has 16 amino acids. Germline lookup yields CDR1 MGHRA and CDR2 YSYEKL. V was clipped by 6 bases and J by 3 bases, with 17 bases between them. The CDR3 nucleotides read TGCGCCAGCAGTCTAACCCTTGGGGTCTCTAATGAAAAACTGTTTTTT. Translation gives CASSLTLGVSNEKLFF.

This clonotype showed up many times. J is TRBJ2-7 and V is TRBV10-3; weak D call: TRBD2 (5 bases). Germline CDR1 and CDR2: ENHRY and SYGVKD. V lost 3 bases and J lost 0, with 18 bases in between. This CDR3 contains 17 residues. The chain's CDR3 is CAISDRRTFSVSYEQYF. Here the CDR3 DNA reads TGTGCCATCAGTGATCGACGGACTTTCTCCGTCTCCTACGAGCAGTACTTC.

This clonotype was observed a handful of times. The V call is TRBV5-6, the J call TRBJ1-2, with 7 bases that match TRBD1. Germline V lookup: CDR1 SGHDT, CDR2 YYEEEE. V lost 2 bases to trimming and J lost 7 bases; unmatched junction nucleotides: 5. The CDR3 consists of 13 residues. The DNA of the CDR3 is TGTGCCAGCAGCTTTGACGGGACAGCTGGCTACACCTTC. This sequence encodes CASSFDGTAGYTF.

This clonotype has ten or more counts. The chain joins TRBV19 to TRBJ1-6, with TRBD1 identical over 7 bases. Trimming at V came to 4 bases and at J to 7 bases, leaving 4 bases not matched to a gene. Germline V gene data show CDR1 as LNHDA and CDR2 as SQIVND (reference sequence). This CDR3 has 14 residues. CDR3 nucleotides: TGTGCCAGTAGTACACAGGGGTGGAATTCACCCCTCCACTTT. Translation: CASSTQGWNSPLHF.

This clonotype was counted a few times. The DNA for the CDR3 is TGCGCCAGCAGCTTGGAGAAAGAGACCCAGTACTTC. It is translated as CASSLEKETQYF. The chain links TRBV5-1 to TRBJ2-5; D is ambiguous. The CDR3 runs 12 residues. V was pared by 0 bases and J by 3 bases, with 3 bases between. CDR1 and CDR2 from the germline V gene are SGHRS and YFSETQ.

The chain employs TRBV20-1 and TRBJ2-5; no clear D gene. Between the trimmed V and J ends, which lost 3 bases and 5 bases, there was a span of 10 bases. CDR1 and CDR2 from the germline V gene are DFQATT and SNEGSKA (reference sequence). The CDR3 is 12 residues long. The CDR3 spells CSASLVGETQYF. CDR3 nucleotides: TGCAGTGCTAGCCTAGTCGGCGAGACCCAGTACTTC.